The next 19 T cell receptor beta chains were all read from a single sample in a study of control samples from healthy donors and cancer patients. Repertoires were generated with immunoSEQ multiplex PCR, while TCRdb's copy carries only in-frame clones and drops some. The table has about 120,000 clones, about 87% seen once. The material sequenced was blood. The source is a middle-aged man in good health.

This chain uses TRBV3-1 (or the pseudogene TRBV3-2) with TRBJ1-5; 7 bases agree with TRBD1. CDR1 and CDR2 from the germline V gene are LGHDT and YNNKEL (reference sequence). The CDR3 loop spans 15 amino acids. Losses at the gene ends were 4 bases for V and 0 bases for J; bases not matched to a gene: 3. CDR3 residues: CASSPAGGSNQPQHF. The CDR3 DNA reads TGTGCCAGCAGCCCGGCAGGGGGTAGCAATCAGCCCCAGCATTTT.

The J gene is TRBJ1-5, the V gene TRBV19; TRBD1 agrees at 7 bases. V shed 5 bases, J shed 0 bases, and the junction held 13 bases outside the gene matches. The germline V gene encodes CDR1 LNHDA and CDR2 SQIVND (reference sequence). The CDR3 consists of 18 residues. The CDR3 DNA is TGTGCCAGTAGTGCGGACAGGATCTCTAAATATAGCAATCAGCCCCAGCATTTT. It is translated as CASSADRISKYSNQPQHF.

This chain links TRBV5-4 with TRBJ2-3, with TRBD2 matching 7 bases. This CDR3 has 15 amino acids. The germline V gene has CDR1 SGHNT and CDR2 YYREEE (reference sequence). V dropped 2 bases and J dropped 3; count of bases not matched to a gene: 6. Here the CDR3 reads CASSLSGGRTDTQYF. The DNA for the CDR3 is TGTGCCAGCAGCTTATCCGGGGGGAGGACAGATACGCAGTATTTT.

The V call is TRBV7-8, the J call TRBJ1-3; D remains ambiguous. V was pared by 5 bases and J by 0 bases, with 8 bases between. Germline values: CDR1 SGHVS, CDR2 FQNEAQ. This CDR3 is built from 14 residues. CDR3 residues: CASSPRGSGNTIYF. CDR3 nucleotide sequence: TGTGCCAGCAGCCCCCGTGGCTCTGGAAACACCATATATTTT.

The chain is built from TRBV3-1 (or the pseudogene TRBV3-2) and TRBJ2-7; a possible D gene is TRBD1 (6 bases). Trimming took 1 base from V and 6 from J, leaving 10 bases between them. CDR3 length: 13 amino acids. Germline assignment: CDR1 LGHDT and CDR2 YNNKEL (reference sequence). CDR3 in amino acids: CASSQGTGSEQYF. The CDR3 region has the DNA TGTGCCAGCAGCCAAGGAACAGGGAGCGAGCAGTACTTC.

This clone was observed once. This sequence joins TRBV6-4 and TRBJ1-2; tentatively, D is TRBD1 (6 bases). The CDR3 is made up of 15 amino acids. Germline V gene data show CDR1 as MRHNA and CDR2 as SNTAGT. V lost 5 bases to trimming and J lost 4 bases, with 17 bases between them. This CDR3 is CASSPQGMGSYGYTF. CDR3 DNA sequence: TGTGCCAGCAGTCCGCAGGGGATGGGGAGCTATGGCTACACCTTC.

V is TRBV6-2 or TRBV6-3 and J is TRBJ2-1, with 7 bases that match TRBD2. The CDR3 runs to 17 residues. With 0 bases clipped from V and 0 bases from J, the junction kept 5 bases outside the gene matches. Germline V CDR1 and CDR2: MNHEY, SVGEGT. CDR3 protein: CASSYSSGFSSYNEQFF. In DNA, the CDR3 is TGTGCCAGCAGTTACTCTAGCGGGTTCAGCTCCTACAATGAGCAGTTCTTC.

The chain has TRBV7-2 and TRBJ2-7; D call uncertain. The CDR3 loop spans 15 amino acids. Germline V gives CDR1 SGHTA, CDR2 FQGNSA. V lost 5 bases to trimming and J lost 0 bases, with 14 bases between them. The DNA for the CDR3 is TGTGCCAGCAGCGATCGGATTAGCTTCTCCTACGAGCAGTACTTC. Protein product: CASSDRISFSYEQYF.

The rearrangement uses TRBV7-2 and TRBJ1-2; D gene uncertain. Trimming took off 0 bases at V and 8 bases at J, with 13 bases between the two ends. This CDR3 is 14 amino acids long. The germline CDR1 and CDR2 sequences are SGHTA and FQGNSA. This CDR3 is CASSLAPGSSGYTF. CDR3 in DNA: TGTGCCAGCAGCTTAGCCCCGGGCTCCAGCGGCTACACCTTC. Full variable domain (rest looked up from reference TRBV7-2 and TRBJ1-2): GAGVSQSPSNKVTEKGKDVELRCDPISGHTALYWYRQSLGQGLEFLIYFQGNSAPDKSGLPSDRFSAERTGGSVSTLTIQRTQQEDSAVYLCASSLAPGSSGYTFGSGTRLTVV.

V is TRBV4-1 and J is TRBJ1-6; 9 nucleotides match TRBD1. The germline gives CDR1 MGHRA, CDR2 YSYEKL. After removal of 4 bases from V and 7 bases from J, the junction contained 8 bases not matched to a gene. CDR3 length: 16 amino acids. CDR3 sequence reads: CASSLGTGRDNSPLHF. CDR3 in DNA: TGCGCCAGCAGCCTTGGGACAGGGAGGGACAATTCACCCCTCCACTTT.

The chain joins TRBV10-3 to TRBJ2-1; tentative D call: TRBD2 (6 bases). The V end was cut by 2 bases, the J end by 8 bases, with 13 bases between. The CDR3 is made up of 14 amino acids. Germline V CDR1 and CDR2: ENHRY, SYGVKD. For the CDR3, the DNA is TGTGCCATCAGTGAGCCGAGGAGGGTCGATGAGCAGTTCTTC. It yields the protein CAISEPRRVDEQFF.

This chain uses TRBV6-2 or TRBV6-3 with TRBJ2-3; possibly TRBD2 for D (6 bases). CDR1 and CDR2 from the germline V gene are MNHEY and SVGEGT. The V gene lost 4 bases and the J gene lost 2 bases, with 25 bases spanning the gap. There are 19 residues in the CDR3. The CDR3 loop is CASSSLPPGGVEATDTQYF. The CDR3 coding sequence is TGTGCCAGCAGTTCCTTACCCCCCGGGGGAGTGGAAGCCACAGATACGCAGTATTTT.

The rearrangement uses TRBV19 and TRBJ1-2; TRBD1 matches at 10 bases. This CDR3 region has 13 residues. Per the germline V gene, CDR1 is LNHDA and CDR2 is SQIVND (reference sequence). V lost 4 bases, J lost 6 bases, and 2 bases stayed unmatched. The CDR3 here is CASSTTGGDGYTF. The CDR3 DNA follows: TGTGCCAGTAGTACGACAGGGGGCGATGGCTACACCTTC.

This clone was found once. This chain joins TRBV4-2 and TRBJ1-3; D perhaps matches TRBD1 (5 bases). V lost 4 bases, J lost 4 bases, and 11 bases lay in between. CDR1 is LGHNA, CDR2 YNFKEQ, per germline. This CDR3 spans 14 amino acids. The CDR3, as DNA: TGTGCCAGCAGCCCCAGGGAATCCGGAAACACCATATATTTT. The encoded protein is CASSPRESGNTIYF.

This CDR3 is CASSQEFLGNQPQHF. The CDR3 DNA sequence: TGCGCCAGCAGCCAAGAATTTTTGGGTAATCAGCCCCAGCATTTT. The V call is TRBV4-3, the J call TRBJ1-5; no clear D. Germline CDR1 is LGHNA and CDR2 is YSLEER. The CDR3 runs to 15 residues. Trimming shortened V by 0 bases and J by 4 bases, and 10 bases separated the two germline ends.

This rearrangement joins TRBV7-9 to TRBJ2-1; unclear D gene. From germline, CDR1 is SEHNR and CDR2 FQNEAQ (reference sequence). This CDR3 comprises 15 residues. Trimming removed 5 bases from V and 7 bases from J, with 18 bases in between. DNA for the CDR3: TGTGCCAGCAGCCCTCGAGATATGTGGCCTAATGAGCAGTTCTTC. Its protein product is CASSPRDMWPNEQFF.

This clone was counted a single time. V gene TRBV10-3 combines with J gene TRBJ1-2; D perhaps matches TRBD1 (5 bases). V lost 8 bases to trimming and J lost 4 bases, with 11 bases between them. The CDR3 loop spans 12 amino acids. The germline CDR1 and CDR2 sequences are ENHRY and SYGVKD. The CDR3 loop reads CAIQKGAYGYTF. Written as DNA, the CDR3 is TGTGCCATCCAAAAAGGGGCCTATGGCTACACCTTC.

The chain recombines TRBV25-1 with TRBJ1-5; no clear D gene. Per germline, CDR1 MGHDK and CDR2 SYGVNS. The CDR3 is 14 amino acids. V was trimmed by 3 bases and J by 2 bases, leaving 8 bases between them. The CDR3 DNA follows: TGTGCCAGCAGTGAGGGGTCAGGCAATCAGCCCCAGCATTTT. Encoded protein: CASSEGSGNQPQHF.

The CDR3 nucleotides read TGTGCCAGCAGAGACCTTTCCGGGACAGGCACATCCTACGAGCAGTACTTC. Residues: CASRDLSGTGTSYEQYF. The rearrangement joins TRBV5-5 to TRBJ2-7; 8 nucleotides match TRBD1. The CDR3 covers 17 residues. Germline CDR1 reads SGHKS; CDR2 reads YYEKEE (reference sequence). V lost 5 bases to trimming and J lost 1 base; unmatched junction nucleotides: 14.